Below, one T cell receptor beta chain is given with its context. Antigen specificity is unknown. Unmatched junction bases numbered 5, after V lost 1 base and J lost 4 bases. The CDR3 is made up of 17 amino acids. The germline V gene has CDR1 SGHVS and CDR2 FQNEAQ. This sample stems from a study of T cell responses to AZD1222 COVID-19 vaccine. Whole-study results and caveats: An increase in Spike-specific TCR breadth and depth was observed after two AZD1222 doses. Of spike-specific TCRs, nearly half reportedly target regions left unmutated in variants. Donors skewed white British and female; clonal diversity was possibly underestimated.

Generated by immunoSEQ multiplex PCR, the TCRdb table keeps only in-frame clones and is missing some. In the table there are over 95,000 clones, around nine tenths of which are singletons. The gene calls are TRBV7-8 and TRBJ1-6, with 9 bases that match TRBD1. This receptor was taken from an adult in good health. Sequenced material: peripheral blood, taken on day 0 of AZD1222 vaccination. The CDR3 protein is CASSLEQGAGYNSPLHF. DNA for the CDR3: TGTGCCAGCAGCTTAGAACAGGGGGCAGGTTATAATTCACCCCTCCACTTT.